The 8 T cell receptor beta chains reported below all come from one sample, sequenced in a study of blood T cell repertoires in COVID-19. Assay: immunoSEQ multiplex PCR; the TCRdb copy retains only in-frame clones and omits some. This sample has hundreds of thousands of clones, with 80% to 90% found just once. The specimen sequenced was PBMCs or T cells enriched from blood (not recorded which). These receptors were collected from a woman younger than 30 who had recovered from COVID-19.

The gene calls are TRBV7-9 and TRBJ1-2; 9 nucleotides align to TRBD1. Trimming cost V 5 bases and J 8 bases; bases outside gene matches: 12. Germline V gene data show CDR1 as SEHNR and CDR2 as FQNEAQ (reference sequence). The CDR3 contains 15 residues. The CDR3 spells CASSTPGQGLRGYTF. CDR3 nucleotides: TGTGCCAGCAGCACACCGGGACAGGGTTTACGCGGCTACACCTTC.

This clone was found once. CDR3 sequence reads: CATQTGAPLSEAFF. CDR3 bases: TGTGCCACACAGACAGGGGCGCCCCTATCTGAAGCTTTCTTT. The V call is TRBV6-5, the J call TRBJ1-1; 8 bases align to TRBD1. From germline, CDR1 is MNHEY and CDR2 SVGAGI. V shed 10 bases, J shed 6 bases, and the junction held 13 bases outside the gene matches. The CDR3 contains 14 residues.

This chain joins TRBV29-1 and TRBJ1-2; D call uncertain. Germline V gives CDR1 SQVTM, CDR2 ANQGSEA. V shed 3 bases and J shed 8 bases, with 19 bases lying between them. The CDR3 extends over 14 amino acids. This CDR3 reads CSVEKSGQARGYTF. The CDR3 region has the DNA TGCAGCGTTGAGAAGAGCGGCCAGGCTCGCGGCTACACCTTC.

The chain uses TRBV6-4 and TRBJ2-3; possibly TRBD1 for D (6 bases). CDR1 is MRHNA, CDR2 SNTAGT, per germline. Trimming removed 4 bases from V and 0 bases from J, with 11 bases in between. This CDR3 contains 15 residues. The CDR3 coding sequence is TGTGCCAGCAGTGCCTCAGGGGATAGCACAGATACGCAGTATTTT. Translation: CASSASGDSTDTQYF.

This clone showed up just once. V and J are TRBV5-5 and TRBJ1-1; D not resolved. Germline CDR1 reads SGHKS; CDR2 reads YYEKEE (reference sequence). Trimming stripped 4 bases from V and 0 bases from J, with 7 bases between. CDR3 length equals 13 residues. CDR3: CASSQTVNTEAFF. CDR3 coding DNA: TGTGCCAGCAGCCAAACAGTGAACACTGAAGCTTTCTTT.

The chain carries TRBV2 and TRBJ1-1, with 8 positions matching TRBD1. The CDR3 has 14 residues. CDR1 is SNHLY, CDR2 FYNNEI, per germline. Germline trimming cut 6 bases from V and 4 bases from J; bases unmatched to any gene: 7. For the CDR3, the DNA is TGTGCCAGCAGGGTGACAGGGGATGCCACTGAAGCTTTCTTT. Translation: CASRVTGDATEAFF.

The V gene is TRBV18, the J gene TRBJ1-3; TRBD1 matches at 9 bases. The V and J ends lost 2 bases and 7 bases, in that order; junction bases with no gene match: 6. This CDR3 spans 15 amino acids. Germline V CDR1 and CDR2: KGHSH, LQKENI. CDR3 in DNA: TGTGCCAGCTCACCAGGGACAGGGACGCGGAACACCATATATTTT. This sequence encodes CASSPGTGTRNTIYF.

V and J are TRBV18 and TRBJ2-7; D may be TRBD1 (6 bases). The germline V gene has CDR1 KGHSH and CDR2 LQKENI. The germline V and J ends were trimmed by 5 bases and 3 bases, with 17 bases remaining between them. The CDR3 loop spans 15 amino acids. Here the CDR3 DNA reads TGTGCCAGCTCAGCACTCGGACAGCCCTACTACGAGCAGTACTTC. Translated, it gives CASSALGQPYYEQYF.